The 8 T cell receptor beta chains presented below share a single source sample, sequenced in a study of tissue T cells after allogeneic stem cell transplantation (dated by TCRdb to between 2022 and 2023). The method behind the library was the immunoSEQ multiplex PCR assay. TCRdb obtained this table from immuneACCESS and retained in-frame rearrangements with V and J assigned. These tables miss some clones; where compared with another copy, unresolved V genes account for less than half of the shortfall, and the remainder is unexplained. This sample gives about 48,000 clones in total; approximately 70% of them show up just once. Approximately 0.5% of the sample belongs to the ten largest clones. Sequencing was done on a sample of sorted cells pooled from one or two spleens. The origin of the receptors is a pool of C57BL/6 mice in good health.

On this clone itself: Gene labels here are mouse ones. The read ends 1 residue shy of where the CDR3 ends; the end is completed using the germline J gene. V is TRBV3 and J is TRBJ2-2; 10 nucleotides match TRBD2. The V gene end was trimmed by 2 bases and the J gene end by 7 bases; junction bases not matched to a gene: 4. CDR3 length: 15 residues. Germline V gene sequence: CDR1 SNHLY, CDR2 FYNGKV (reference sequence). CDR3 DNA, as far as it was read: TGTGCCAGCAGCTTACTGGGGGGGCGCGTCGGGCAGCTCTAC. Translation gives CASSLLGGRVGQLY. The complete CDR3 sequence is CASSLLGGRVGQLYF.

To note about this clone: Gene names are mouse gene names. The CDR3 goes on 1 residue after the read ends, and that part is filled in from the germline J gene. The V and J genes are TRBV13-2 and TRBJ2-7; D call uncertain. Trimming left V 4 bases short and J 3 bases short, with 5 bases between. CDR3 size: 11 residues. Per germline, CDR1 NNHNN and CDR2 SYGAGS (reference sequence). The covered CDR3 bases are TGTGCCAGCGGTCCATACTATGAACAGTAC. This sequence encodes CASGPYYEQY. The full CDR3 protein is CASGPYYEQYF.

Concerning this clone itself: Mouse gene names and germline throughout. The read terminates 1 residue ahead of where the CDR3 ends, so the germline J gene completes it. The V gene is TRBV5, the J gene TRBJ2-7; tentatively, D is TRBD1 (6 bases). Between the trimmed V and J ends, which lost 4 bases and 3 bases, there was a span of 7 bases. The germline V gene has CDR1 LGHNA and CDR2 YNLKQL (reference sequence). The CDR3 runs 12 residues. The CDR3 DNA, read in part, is TGTGCCAGCAGCCGGGACAACTATGAACAGTAC. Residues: CASSRDNYEQY. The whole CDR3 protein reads CASSRDNYEQYF.

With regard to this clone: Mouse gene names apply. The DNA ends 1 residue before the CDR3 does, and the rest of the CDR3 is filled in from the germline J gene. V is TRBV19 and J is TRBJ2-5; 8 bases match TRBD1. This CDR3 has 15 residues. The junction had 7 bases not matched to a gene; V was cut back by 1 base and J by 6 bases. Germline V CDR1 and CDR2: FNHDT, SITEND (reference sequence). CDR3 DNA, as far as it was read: TGTGCCAGCAGTATATGGCAGGGGGCGCGGGACACCCAGTAC. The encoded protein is CASSIWQGARDTQY. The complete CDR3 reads CASSIWQGARDTQYF.

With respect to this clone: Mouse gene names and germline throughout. Partial CDR3 DNA: TGTGCCTGGAGTCTAGAGGGGAGGGGGGACACCCAGTAC. Residues: CAWSLEGRGDTQY. The full CDR3 protein reads CAWSLEGRGDTQYF. This rearrangement joins TRBV31 to TRBJ2-5; possible D gene TRBD1, 6 bases. The CDR3 extends 1 residue past the end of the read, so its final part is completed from the germline J gene. The germline V and J ends were trimmed by 0 bases and 6 bases, with 13 bases remaining between them. Germline CDR1 and CDR2: GKSSPN and SITVG. There are 14 residues in the CDR3.

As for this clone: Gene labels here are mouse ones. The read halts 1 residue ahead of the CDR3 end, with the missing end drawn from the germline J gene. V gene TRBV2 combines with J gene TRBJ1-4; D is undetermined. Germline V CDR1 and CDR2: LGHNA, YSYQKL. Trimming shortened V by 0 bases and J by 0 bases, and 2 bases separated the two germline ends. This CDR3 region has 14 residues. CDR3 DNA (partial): TGTGCCAGCAGCCAAGAGATTTCCAACGAAAGATTATTT. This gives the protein CASSQEISNERLF. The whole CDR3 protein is CASSQEISNERLFF.

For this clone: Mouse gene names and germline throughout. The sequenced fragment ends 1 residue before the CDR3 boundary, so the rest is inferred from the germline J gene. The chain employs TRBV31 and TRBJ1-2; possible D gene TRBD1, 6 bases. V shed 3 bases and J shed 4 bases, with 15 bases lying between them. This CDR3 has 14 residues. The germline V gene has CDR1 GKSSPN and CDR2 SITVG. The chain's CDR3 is CAWSQGQSGSDYTF. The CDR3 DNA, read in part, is TGTGCCTGGAGCCAAGGACAGTCCGGCTCCGACTACACC.

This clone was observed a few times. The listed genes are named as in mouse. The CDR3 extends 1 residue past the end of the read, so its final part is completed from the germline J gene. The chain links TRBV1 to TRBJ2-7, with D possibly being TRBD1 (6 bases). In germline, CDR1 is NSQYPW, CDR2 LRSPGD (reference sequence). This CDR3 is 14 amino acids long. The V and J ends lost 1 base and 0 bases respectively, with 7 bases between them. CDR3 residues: CTCSAGDISYEQYF. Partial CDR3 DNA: TGCACCTGCAGTGCAGGGGACATCTCCTATGAACAGTAC.